The 16 T cell receptor beta chains presented below share a single source sample, sequenced in a study of persistence of HIV-infected CD4 T cells. This was the immunoSEQ version 4 assay in survey mode. Here immunoSEQ multiplex PCR was the method, and the copy in TCRdb shows in-frame clones only, minus some. Among some 39,000 clones listed, 82% were seen once. These receptors lack a known antigen. An overlapping HIV-1 Gag peptide pool stimulated these cells at 0.85 to 1 ug/peptide/mL. Sorted nonresponding memory CD4+ T cells were CD40L-negative, CD69-negative, CD45RO-high. Source: cultured CD4+ T cells from PBMCs, taken from a patient who received antiretroviral therapy. These receptors came from an adult with HIV. The donor label of this sample is uncertain.

With respect to this clone: At one boundary the junction diverges from the germline segment, which might be a read error. V usage is TRBV15 and J usage is TRBJ1-2, with D maybe TRBD1 (6 bases). CDR1 is LNHNV and CDR2 is YYDKDF in the germline V gene (reference sequence). This CDR3 region has 14 residues. DNA of the CDR3: TGTGCCACCAGCGTTACGGGGGCGGACACCCACTTCAACTTC. Residues: CATSVTGADTHFNF.

The chain carries TRBV7-9 and TRBJ1-1; TRBD1 might be the D (5 bases). The germline V and J ends were trimmed by 4 bases and 2 bases, with 17 bases remaining between them. CDR1 is SEHNR and CDR2 is FQNEAQ in the germline V gene (reference sequence). This CDR3 is built from 16 residues. The DNA for the CDR3 is TGTGCCAGCAGCTCGGCAGGGTTGGGGGAAAACACTGAAGCTTTCTTT. Its protein is CASSSAGLGENTEAFF.

This chain joins TRBV6-5 and TRBJ1-2, with unresolved D. Germline loops: CDR1 MNHEY, CDR2 SVGAGI. This CDR3 contains 14 residues. Trimming shortened V by 2 bases and J by 0 bases, and 7 bases separated the two germline ends. The CDR3 spells CASSYTGANYGYTF. CDR3 sequence (DNA): TGTGCCAGCAGTTACACTGGAGCTAACTATGGCTACACCTTC.

The rearrangement uses TRBV14 and TRBJ2-2; TRBD2 might be the D (5 bases). The length of the CDR3 is 15 residues. CDR1 is SGHDN and CDR2 is FVKESK in the germline V gene. The V end was cut by 0 bases, the J end by 5 bases, with 10 bases between. CDR3 protein: CASSQEGRGTGELFF. CDR3 in DNA: TGTGCCAGCAGCCAAGAGGGTCGGGGAACCGGGGAGCTGTTTTTT.

J is TRBJ2-2 and V is TRBV6-4; TRBD2 might be the D (5 bases). The CDR3 runs 13 residues. Germline values: CDR1 MRHNA, CDR2 SNTAGT. V was cut by 3 bases and J by 4 bases, with 6 bases left in between. CDR3 loop: CASSDRGTGELFF. CDR3 nucleotide sequence: TGTGCCAGCAGTGATCGGGGCACCGGGGAGCTGTTTTTT.

DNA of the CDR3: TGTGCCAGCAGCCTAGACCGAGATACGCAGTATTTT. This gives the protein CASSLDRDTQYF. The chain links TRBV7-3 to TRBJ2-3; no reliable D call. V was clipped by 5 bases and J by 5 bases, with 8 bases between them. The germline CDR1 and CDR2 sequences are SGHTA and FQGTGA. The length of the CDR3 is 12 residues.

The chain carries TRBV12-3 or TRBV12-4 and TRBJ1-5; D ambiguous. There are 13 residues in the CDR3. V shed 5 bases and J shed 5 bases, with 10 bases lying between them. This CDR3 is CASSREAHQPQHF. CDR3 coding DNA: TGTGCCAGCAGTCGAGAGGCTCATCAGCCCCAGCATTTT.

V gene TRBV7-8 combines with J gene TRBJ2-7; unclear D gene. The CDR3 totals 14 residues. CDR1 and CDR2 from the germline V gene are SGHVS and FQNEAQ. Trimming pared 6 bases from V and 2 bases from J, leaving 14 bases between. This CDR3 is CASSSRHGAYEQYF. DNA of the CDR3: TGTGCCAGCAGTTCACGACATGGGGCCTACGAGCAGTACTTC.

This sequence joins TRBV16 and TRBJ2-1, with a weak D call TRBD2 (7 bases). The germline V and J ends were trimmed by 7 bases and 7 bases, with 20 bases remaining between them. Germline V gives CDR1 KGHSY, CDR2 FQNENV. This CDR3 is 15 amino acids long. CDR3 bases: TGTGCCAGCACTCAAGGGGGGGCAGGCCCTAATGAGCAGTTCTTC. It encodes CASTQGGAGPNEQFF.

Only one count was recorded for this clone. DNA of the CDR3: TGTGCCAGCTTCACGGGCACCGGCTACACCTTC. Amino acid sequence: CASFTGTGYTF. The V call is TRBV6-5, the J call TRBJ1-2; no clear D gene. V was pared by 8 bases and J by 8 bases, with 12 bases between. This CDR3 has 11 residues. The germline V gene has CDR1 MNHEY and CDR2 SVGAGI.

The V gene is TRBV30, the J gene TRBJ1-5; D not certain. Per the germline V gene, CDR1 is GTSNPN and CDR2 is SVGIG (reference sequence). Trimming took 0 bases from V and 4 from J, leaving 10 bases between them. The CDR3 covers 14 residues. CDR3 amino acids: CAWSVGGRNQPQHF. The CDR3 nucleotides read TGTGCCTGGAGTGTGGGTGGACGGAATCAGCCCCAGCATTTT.

This clone was observed a single time. The V call is TRBV20-1, the J call TRBJ2-7; no definite D call. This CDR3 comprises 13 residues. Between the trimmed V and J ends, which lost 3 bases and 4 bases, there was a span of 13 bases. Germline CDR1 is DFQATT and CDR2 is SNEGSKA (reference sequence). CDR3 loop: CSASRPGSYEQYV. For the CDR3, the DNA is TGCAGTGCTAGTCGGCCGGGTAGTTACGAGCAGTACGTC.

The rearrangement uses TRBV7-6 and TRBJ2-5; D is unclear. This CDR3 region has 17 residues. V lost 0 bases and J 5 bases, leaving 19 bases between the germline ends. Looked up from germline, CDR1 is SGHVS and CDR2 is FNYEAQ. CDR3 sequence reads: CASSLAADLVSGETQYF. CDR3 coding DNA: TGTGCCAGCAGCTTAGCGGCCGACTTAGTGTCTGGGGAGACCCAGTACTTC.

The sample holds one count of this clone. This sequence joins TRBV2 and TRBJ1-1, with TRBD1 matching over 10 bases. The length of the CDR3 is 14 residues. V lost 4 bases, J lost 4 bases, and 3 bases stayed unmatched. Germline values: CDR1 SNHLY, CDR2 FYNNEI. The CDR3 here is CASSVWDRGTEAFF. CDR3 in DNA: TGTGCCAGCAGTGTATGGGACAGGGGCACTGAAGCTTTCTTT.

The V call is TRBV13, the J call TRBJ1-2, with D hard to call. The germline CDR1 and CDR2 sequences are PRHDT and FYEKMQ (reference sequence). V lost 4 bases to trimming and J lost 8 bases, with 11 bases between them. The CDR3 is 12 amino acids. CDR3 bases: TGTGCCAGCAGCTATTACCCGGAGGGCTACACCTTC. This gives the protein CASSYYPEGYTF.

V and J are TRBV18 and TRBJ1-4, with unresolved D. The CDR3 extends over 15 amino acids. With 1 base removed from V and 5 bases from J, the gap between germline ends came to 11 bases. Germline CDR1 reads KGHSH; CDR2 reads LQKENI. Here the CDR3 reads CASSPRYGENEKLFF. The CDR3 DNA follows: TGTGCCAGCTCACCACGGTACGGGGAAAATGAAAAACTGTTTTTT. The whole variable domain, remainder taken from reference TRBV18 and TRBJ1-4, is NAGVMQNPRHLVRRRGQEARLRCSPMKGHSHVYWYRQLPEEGLKFMVYLQKENIIDESGMPKERFSAEFPKEGPSILRIQQVVRGDSAAYFCASSPRYGENEKLFFGSGTQLSVL.